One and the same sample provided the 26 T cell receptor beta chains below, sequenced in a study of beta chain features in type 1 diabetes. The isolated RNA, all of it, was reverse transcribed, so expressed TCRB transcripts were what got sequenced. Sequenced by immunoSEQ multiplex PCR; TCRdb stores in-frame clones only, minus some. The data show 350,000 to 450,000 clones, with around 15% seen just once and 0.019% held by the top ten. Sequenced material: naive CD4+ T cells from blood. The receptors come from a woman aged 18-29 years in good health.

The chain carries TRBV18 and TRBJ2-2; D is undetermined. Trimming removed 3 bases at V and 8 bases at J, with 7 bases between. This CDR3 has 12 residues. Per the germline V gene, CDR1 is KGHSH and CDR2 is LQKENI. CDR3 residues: CASSPTRGELFF. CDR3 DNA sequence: TGTGCCAGCTCACCCACAAGAGGGGAGCTGTTTTTT. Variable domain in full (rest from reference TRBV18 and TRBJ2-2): NAGVMQNPRHLVRRRGQEARLRCSPMKGHSHVYWYRQLPEEGLKFMVYLQKENIIDESGMPKERFSAEFPKEGPSILRIQQVVRGDSAAYFCASSPTRGELFFGEGSRLTVL.

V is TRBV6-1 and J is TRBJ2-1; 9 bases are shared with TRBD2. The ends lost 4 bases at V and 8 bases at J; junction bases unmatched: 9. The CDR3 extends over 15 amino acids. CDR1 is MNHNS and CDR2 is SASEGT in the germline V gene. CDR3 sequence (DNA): TGTGCCAGCAGTGTTGTGTCTAGCGGGACCTATGAGCAGTTCTTC. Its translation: CASSVVSSGTYEQFF.

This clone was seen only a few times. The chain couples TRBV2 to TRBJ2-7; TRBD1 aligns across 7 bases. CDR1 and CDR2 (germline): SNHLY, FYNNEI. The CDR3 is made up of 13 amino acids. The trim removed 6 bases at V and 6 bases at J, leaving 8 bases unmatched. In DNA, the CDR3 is TGTGCCAGCAGAACCGACAGGGCCTCCGAGCAGTACTTC. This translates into CASRTDRASEQYF.

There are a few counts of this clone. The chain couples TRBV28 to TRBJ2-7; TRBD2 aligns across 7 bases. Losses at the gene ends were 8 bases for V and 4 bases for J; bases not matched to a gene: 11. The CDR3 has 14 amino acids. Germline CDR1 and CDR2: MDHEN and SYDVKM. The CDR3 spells CASRGVTSGYEQYF. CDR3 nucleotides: TGTGCCAGCCGGGGGGTTACAAGCGGGTACGAGCAGTACTTC.

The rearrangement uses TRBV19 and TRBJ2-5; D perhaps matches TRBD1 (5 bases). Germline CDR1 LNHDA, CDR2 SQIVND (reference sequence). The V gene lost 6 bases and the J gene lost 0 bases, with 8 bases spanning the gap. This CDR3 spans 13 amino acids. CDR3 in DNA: TGTGCCAGTAGCAGGGCGGACCAAGAGACCCAGTACTTC. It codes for CASSRADQETQYF.

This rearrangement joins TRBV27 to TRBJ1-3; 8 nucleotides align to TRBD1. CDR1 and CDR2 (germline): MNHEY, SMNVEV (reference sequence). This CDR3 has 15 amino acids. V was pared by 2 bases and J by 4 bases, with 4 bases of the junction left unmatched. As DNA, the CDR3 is TGTGCCAGCAGTTTACAGGGGGCTCGAGGAAACACCATATATTTT. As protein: CASSLQGARGNTIYF.

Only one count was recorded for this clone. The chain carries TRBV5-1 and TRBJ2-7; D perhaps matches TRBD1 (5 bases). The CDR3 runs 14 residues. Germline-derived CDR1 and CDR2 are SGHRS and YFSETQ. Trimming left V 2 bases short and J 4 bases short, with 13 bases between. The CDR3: CASSFGQGGYEQYF. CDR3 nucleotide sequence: TGCGCCAGCAGCTTCGGCCAGGGTGGGTACGAGCAGTACTTC.

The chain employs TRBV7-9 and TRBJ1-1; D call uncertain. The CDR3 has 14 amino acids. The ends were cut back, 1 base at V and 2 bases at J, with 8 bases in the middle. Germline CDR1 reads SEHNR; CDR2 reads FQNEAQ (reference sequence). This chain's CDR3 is CASSLEMANTEAFF. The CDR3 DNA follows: TGTGCCAGCAGCTTAGAGATGGCCAACACTGAAGCTTTCTTT. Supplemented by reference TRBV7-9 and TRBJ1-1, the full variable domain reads DTGVSQNPRHKITKRGQNVTFRCDPISEHNRLYWYRQTLGQGPEFLTYFQNEAQLEKSRLLSDRFSAERPKGSFSTLEIQRTEQGDSAMYLCASSLEMANTEAFFGQGTRLTVV.

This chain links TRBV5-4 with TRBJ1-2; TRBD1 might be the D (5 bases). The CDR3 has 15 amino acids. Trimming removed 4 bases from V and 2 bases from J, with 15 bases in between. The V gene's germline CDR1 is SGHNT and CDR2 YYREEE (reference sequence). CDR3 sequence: CASSVYRSGNYGYTF. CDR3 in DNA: TGTGCCAGCAGCGTATACAGGAGTGGCAACTATGGCTACACCTTC.

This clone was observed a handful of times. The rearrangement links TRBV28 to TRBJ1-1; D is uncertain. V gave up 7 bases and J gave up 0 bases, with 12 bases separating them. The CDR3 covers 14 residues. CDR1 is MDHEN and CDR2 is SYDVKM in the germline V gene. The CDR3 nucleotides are TGTGCCAGCACTCCCGGCGGGTTGAACACTGAAGCTTTCTTT. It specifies CASTPGGLNTEAFF.

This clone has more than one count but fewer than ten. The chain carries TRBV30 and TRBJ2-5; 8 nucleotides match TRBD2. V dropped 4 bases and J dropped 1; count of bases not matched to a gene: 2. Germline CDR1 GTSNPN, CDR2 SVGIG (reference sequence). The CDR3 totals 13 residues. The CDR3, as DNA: TGTGCCTGGACGGCGGGAGGCCAAGAGACCCAGTACTTC. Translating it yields CAWTAGGQETQYF.

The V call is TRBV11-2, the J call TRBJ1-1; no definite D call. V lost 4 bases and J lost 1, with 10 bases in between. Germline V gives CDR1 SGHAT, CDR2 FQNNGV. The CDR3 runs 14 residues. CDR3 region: CASSYKSQNTEAFF. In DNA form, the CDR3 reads TGTGCCAGCAGCTACAAATCACAGAACACTGAAGCTTTCTTT.

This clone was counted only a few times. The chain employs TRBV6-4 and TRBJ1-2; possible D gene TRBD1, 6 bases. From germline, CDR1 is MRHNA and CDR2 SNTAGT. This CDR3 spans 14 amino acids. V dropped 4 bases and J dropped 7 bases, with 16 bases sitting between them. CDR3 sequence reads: CASSVRQDSGGYTF. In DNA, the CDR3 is TGTGCCAGCAGTGTCCGACAGGATAGTGGTGGCTACACCTTC.

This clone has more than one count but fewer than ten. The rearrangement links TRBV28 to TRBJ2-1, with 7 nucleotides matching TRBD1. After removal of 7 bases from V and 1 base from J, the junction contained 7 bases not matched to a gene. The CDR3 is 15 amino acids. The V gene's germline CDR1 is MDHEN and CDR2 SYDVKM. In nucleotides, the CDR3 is TGTGCCAGCACTCCCGGGACAGCTTCCTACAATGAGCAGTTCTTC. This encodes CASTPGTASYNEQFF.

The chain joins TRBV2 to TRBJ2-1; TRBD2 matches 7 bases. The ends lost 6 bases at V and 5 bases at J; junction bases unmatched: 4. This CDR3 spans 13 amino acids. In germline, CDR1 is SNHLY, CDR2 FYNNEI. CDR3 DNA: TGTGCCAGCAGACTAGCGAGAGACAATGAGCAGTTCTTC. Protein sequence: CASRLARDNEQFF.

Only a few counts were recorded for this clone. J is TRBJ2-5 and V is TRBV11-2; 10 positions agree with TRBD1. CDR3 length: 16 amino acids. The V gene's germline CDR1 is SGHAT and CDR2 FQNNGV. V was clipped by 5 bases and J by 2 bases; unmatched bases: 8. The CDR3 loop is CASSTRTGGFQETQYF. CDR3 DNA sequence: TGTGCCAGCAGCACCCGGACAGGGGGTTTTCAAGAGACCCAGTACTTC.

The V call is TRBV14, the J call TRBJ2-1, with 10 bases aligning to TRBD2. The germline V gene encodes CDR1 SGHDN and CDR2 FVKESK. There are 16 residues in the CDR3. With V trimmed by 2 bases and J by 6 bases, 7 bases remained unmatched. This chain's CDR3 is CASSQLAGALSNEQFF. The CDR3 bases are TGTGCCAGCAGCCAACTAGCGGGAGCCTTGTCCAATGAGCAGTTCTTC.

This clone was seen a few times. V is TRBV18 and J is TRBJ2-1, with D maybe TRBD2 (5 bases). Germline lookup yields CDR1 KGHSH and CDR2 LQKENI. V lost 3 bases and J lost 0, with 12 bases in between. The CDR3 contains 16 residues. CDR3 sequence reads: CASSPTILSSYNEQFF. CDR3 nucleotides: TGTGCCAGCTCACCGACTATTCTTAGCTCCTACAATGAGCAGTTCTTC.

The CDR3 DNA reads as TGTGCCAGCTCACCCTTGACAGGGCTGCCCGGGGAGCTGTTTTTT. It codes for CASSPLTGLPGELFF. This chain uses TRBV18 with TRBJ2-2, with 7 bases matching TRBD1. J lost 6 bases, V lost 3 bases, and 7 bases had no gene match. The germline V gene encodes CDR1 KGHSH and CDR2 LQKENI. The CDR3 runs 15 residues.

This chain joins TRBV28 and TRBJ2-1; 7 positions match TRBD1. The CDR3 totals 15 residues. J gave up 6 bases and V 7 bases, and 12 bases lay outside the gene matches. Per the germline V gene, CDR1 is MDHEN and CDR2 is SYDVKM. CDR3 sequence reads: CASKQGGPEGNEQFF. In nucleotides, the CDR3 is TGTGCCAGCAAGCAAGGGGGCCCAGAGGGCAATGAGCAGTTCTTC. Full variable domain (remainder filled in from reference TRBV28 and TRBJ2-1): DVKVTQSSRYLVKRTGEKVFLECVQDMDHENMFWYRQDPGLGLRLIYFSYDVKMKEKGDIPEGYSVSREKKERFSLILESASTNQTSMYLCASKQGGPEGNEQFFGPGTRLTVL.

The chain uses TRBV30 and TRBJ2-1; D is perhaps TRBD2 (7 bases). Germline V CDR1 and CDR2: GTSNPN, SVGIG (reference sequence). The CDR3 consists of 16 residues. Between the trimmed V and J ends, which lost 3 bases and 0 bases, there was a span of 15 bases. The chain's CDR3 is CAWRLQAGHSYNEQFF. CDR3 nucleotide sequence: TGTGCCTGGAGGCTCCAAGCGGGACACTCCTACAATGAGCAGTTCTTC.

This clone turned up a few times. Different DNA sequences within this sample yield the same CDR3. The CDR3 DNA sequence: TGTGCCTGGAGTGTCGGCGGGGCCACAGATACGCAGTATTTT. Residues: CAWSVGGATDTQYF. The chain carries TRBV30 and TRBJ2-3; tentatively, D is TRBD2 (6 bases). Trimming pared 0 bases from V and 2 bases from J, leaving 9 bases between. The CDR3 is 14 residues long. Germline assignment: CDR1 GTSNPN and CDR2 SVGIG (reference sequence). Together with reference TRBV30 and TRBJ2-3, the CDR3 gives the full variable domain: SQTIHQWPATLVQPVGSPLSLECTVEGTSNPNLYWYRQAAGRGLQLLFYSVGIGQISSEVPQNLSASRPQDRQFILSSKKLLLSDSGFYLCAWSVGGATDTQYFGPGTRLTVL.

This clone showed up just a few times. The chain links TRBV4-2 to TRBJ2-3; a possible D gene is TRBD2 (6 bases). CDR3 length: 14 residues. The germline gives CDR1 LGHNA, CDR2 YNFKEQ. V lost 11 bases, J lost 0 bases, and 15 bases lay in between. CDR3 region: CAGAPSASTDTQYF. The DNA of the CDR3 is TGTGCCGGGGCCCCTAGCGCGAGCACAGATACGCAGTATTTT.

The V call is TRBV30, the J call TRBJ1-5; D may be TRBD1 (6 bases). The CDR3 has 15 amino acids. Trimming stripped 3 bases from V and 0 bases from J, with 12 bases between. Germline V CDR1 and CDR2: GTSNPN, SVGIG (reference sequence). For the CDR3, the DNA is TGTGCCTGGAGGGGGACATCGGGTAGCAATCAGCCCCAGCATTTT. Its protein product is CAWRGTSGSNQPQHF.

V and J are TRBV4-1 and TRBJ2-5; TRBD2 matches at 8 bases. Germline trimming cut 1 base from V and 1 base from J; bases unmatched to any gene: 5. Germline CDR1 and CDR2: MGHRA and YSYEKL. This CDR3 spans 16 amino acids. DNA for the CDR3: TGCGCCAGCAGCCAAGCCCTACTAGCGGCCCAAGAGACCCAGTACTTC. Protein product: CASSQALLAAQETQYF.

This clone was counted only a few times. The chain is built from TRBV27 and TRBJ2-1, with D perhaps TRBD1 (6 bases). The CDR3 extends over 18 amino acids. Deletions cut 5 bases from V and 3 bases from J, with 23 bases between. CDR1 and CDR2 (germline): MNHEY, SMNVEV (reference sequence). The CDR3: CASSPKTTGYYYYNEQFF. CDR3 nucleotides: TGTGCCAGCAGTCCAAAGACGACAGGTTACTACTACTACAATGAGCAGTTCTTC.